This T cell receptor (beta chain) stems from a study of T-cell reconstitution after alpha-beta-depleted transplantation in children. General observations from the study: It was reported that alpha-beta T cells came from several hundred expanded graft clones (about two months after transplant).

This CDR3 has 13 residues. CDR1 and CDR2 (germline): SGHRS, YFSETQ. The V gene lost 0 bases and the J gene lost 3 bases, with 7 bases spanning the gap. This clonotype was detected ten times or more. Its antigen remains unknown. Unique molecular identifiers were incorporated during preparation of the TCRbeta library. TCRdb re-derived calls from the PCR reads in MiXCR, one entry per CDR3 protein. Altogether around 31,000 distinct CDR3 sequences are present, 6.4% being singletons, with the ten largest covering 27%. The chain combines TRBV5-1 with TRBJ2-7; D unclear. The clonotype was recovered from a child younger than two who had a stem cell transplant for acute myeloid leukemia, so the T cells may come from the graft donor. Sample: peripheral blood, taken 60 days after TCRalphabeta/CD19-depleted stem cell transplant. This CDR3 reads CASSLDPSYEQYF. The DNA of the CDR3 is TGCGCCAGCAGCTTGGATCCTAGCTACGAGCAGTACTTC.